The 26 T cell receptor beta chains below were found in one sample sequenced in a study of cytomegalovirus exposure and HLA in healthy donors. In the PCR, 60 Vbeta and 13 Jbeta primers were used. The table came from immunoSEQ multiplex PCR; TCRdb's copy has only in-frame clones and leaves some out. The sample consists of 150,000 to 200,000 clones, around 75% of them appearing once. The sample taken for sequencing was PBMCs. These receptors were collected from a man younger than 30 in good health and CMV-seropositive.

A few counts support this clone. The chain carries TRBV6-5 and TRBJ1-4; D perhaps matches TRBD1 (5 bases). CDR1 MNHEY and CDR2 SVGAGI come from the germline V gene. Trimming took 5 bases from V and 8 from J, leaving 15 bases between them. The CDR3 has 14 amino acids. The CDR3 coding sequence is TGTGCCAGCAGTGAAGGAAGGGACTGGGAAAAACTGTTTTTT. It encodes CASSEGRDWEKLFF.

V gene TRBV2 combines with J gene TRBJ2-5; tentatively, D is TRBD1 (6 bases). With the DNA end fitting TRBJ2-7 better, the J assignment may be wrong. The CDR3 contains 13 residues. Germline assignment: CDR1 SNHLY and CDR2 FYNNEI. DNA of the CDR3: TGTGCCAGCCGGGCGGACAGCTCCTACGAGCAGTACTTC. As protein: CASRADSSYEQYF.

The chain combines TRBV18 with TRBJ2-7, with 7 bases lining up with TRBD2. The CDR3 runs 13 residues. In germline, CDR1 is KGHSH, CDR2 LQKENI. V lost 6 bases, J lost 3 bases, and 5 bases stayed unmatched. The CDR3: CASSSGKSYEQYF. The CDR3 region has the DNA TGTGCCAGCTCGAGCGGGAAGAGCTACGAGCAGTACTTC.

This CDR3 is CASSPARGITEAFF. The CDR3 coding sequence is TGTGCCAGCAGCCCGGCCCGAGGGATTACTGAAGCTTTCTTT. J is TRBJ1-1 and V is TRBV9, with D unresolved. The germline V and J ends were trimmed by 4 bases and 5 bases, with 15 bases remaining between them. Germline-derived CDR1 and CDR2 are SGDLS and YYNGEE. The CDR3 covers 14 residues.

In DNA, the CDR3 is TGTGCCAGCAGGGGACTAGGCAGCTCCTACGAGCAGTACTTC. This codes for CASRGLGSSYEQYF. This sequence joins TRBV27 and TRBJ2-7, with 8 bases aligning to TRBD2. The CDR3 consists of 14 residues. Trimming at V came to 6 bases and at J to 0 bases, leaving 4 bases not matched to a gene. Germline V CDR1 and CDR2: MNHEY, SMNVEV (reference sequence).

The chain has TRBV10-3 and TRBJ2-1; 8 bases are shared with TRBD2. V shed 2 bases and J 4 bases; nucleotides not matched to a gene: 4. Germline V lookup: CDR1 ENHRY, CDR2 SYGVKD. The CDR3 consists of 15 residues. The CDR3 DNA is TGTGCCATCAGTGAGGACAGCGGGAGATACAATGAGCAGTTCTTC. It codes for CAISEDSGRYNEQFF.

V is TRBV28 and J is TRBJ2-7; D gene uncertain. CDR3 length: 14 residues. Germline assignment: CDR1 MDHEN and CDR2 SYDVKM. V lost 6 bases and J lost 0, with 12 bases in between. The DNA of the CDR3 is TGTGCCAGCAGGGCCCCCGTAAGCTCCTACGAGCAGTACTTC. As protein: CASRAPVSSYEQYF.

The chain combines TRBV19 with TRBJ2-1; D may be TRBD1 (6 bases). V lost 6 bases, J lost 10 bases, and 19 bases lay in between. This CDR3 is built from 14 residues. Germline-derived CDR1 and CDR2 are LNHDA and SQIVND (reference sequence). The DNA of the CDR3 is TGTGCCAGTAGACCCCGAGGGGGAGTTATGGAGCAGTTCTTC. It specifies CASRPRGGVMEQFF.

The chain recombines TRBV7-3 with TRBJ1-1, with a tentative D call TRBD1 (6 bases). With 5 bases removed from V and 0 bases from J, the gap between germline ends came to 16 bases. The CDR3 spans 16 residues. In germline, CDR1 is SGHTA, CDR2 FQGTGA. CDR3 nucleotides: TGTGCCAGCAGCCTCGGGACACCAGTAGTGAACACTGAAGCTTTCTTT. Translation gives CASSLGTPVVNTEAFF.

The genes are TRBV6-5 and TRBJ1-1; D is undetermined. Trimming shortened V by 6 bases and J by 2 bases, and 16 bases separated the two germline ends. CDR1 MNHEY and CDR2 SVGAGI come from the germline V gene. The CDR3 extends over 15 amino acids. The CDR3 sequence: CASSHGWAANTEAFF. Written as DNA, the CDR3 is TGTGCCAGCAGCCACGGTTGGGCAGCAAACACTGAAGCTTTCTTT.

The chain couples TRBV13 to TRBJ2-2; TRBD1 is a possible D gene (5 bases). V lost 5 bases and J 1 base, leaving 14 bases between the germline ends. Germline V CDR1 and CDR2: PRHDT, FYEKMQ (reference sequence). CDR3 length equals 16 residues. Here the CDR3 DNA reads TGTGCCAGCAGCCTCCTCAGGGTGGAGAACACCGGGGAGCTGTTTTTT. As protein: CASSLLRVENTGELFF. The full variable domain, with the rest looked up from reference TRBV13 and TRBJ2-2, is AAGVIQSPRHLIKEKRETATLKCYPIPRHDTVYWYQQGPGQDPQFLISFYEKMQSDKGSIPDRFSAQQFSDYHSELNMSSLELGDSALYFCASSLLRVENTGELFFGEGSRLTVL.

The rearrangement links TRBV19 to TRBJ2-3; 12 bases line up with TRBD2. Germline lookup yields CDR1 LNHDA and CDR2 SQIVND (reference sequence). Trimming took 3 bases from V and 8 from J; bases not matched to a gene: 12. This CDR3 has 17 residues. CDR3 nucleotide sequence: TGTGCCAGTAGTATCGCCGGGGGACTAGCGGGTAAGGGTACGCAGTATTTT. This translates into CASSIAGGLAGKGTQYF.

This chain uses TRBV27 with TRBJ2-1; D remains unclear. The CDR3 covers 13 residues. In germline, CDR1 is MNHEY, CDR2 SMNVEV (reference sequence). The germline V and J ends were trimmed by 6 bases and 3 bases, with 9 bases remaining between them. The chain's CDR3 is CASRAGGYNEQFF. CDR3 DNA: TGTGCCAGCAGGGCAGGTGGCTACAATGAGCAGTTCTTC.

The chain uses TRBV19 and TRBJ2-7; 11 nucleotides align to TRBD2. The V gene end was trimmed by 2 bases and the J gene end by 5 bases; junction bases not matched to a gene: 5. The CDR3 consists of 15 residues. Germline V gives CDR1 LNHDA, CDR2 SQIVND (reference sequence). The CDR3 here is CASSIQLAGVNEQYF. As DNA, the CDR3 is TGTGCCAGTAGTATACAACTAGCGGGAGTGAACGAGCAGTACTTC. The full variable domain, with the rest looked up from reference TRBV19 and TRBJ2-7, is DGGITQSPKYLFRKEGQNVTLSCEQNLNHDAMYWYRQDPGQGLRLIYYSQIVNDFQKGDIAEGYSVSREKKESFPLTVTSAQKNPTAFYLCASSIQLAGVNEQYFGPGTRLTVT.

The V call is TRBV19, the J call TRBJ1-2; 10 positions match TRBD1. The germline V gene has CDR1 LNHDA and CDR2 SQIVND (reference sequence). Trimming at V came to 3 bases and at J to 4 bases, leaving 5 bases not matched to a gene. The CDR3 is 15 amino acids. The CDR3 protein is CASSIRDRGGYGYTF. CDR3 nucleotides: TGTGCCAGTAGTATTCGGGACAGGGGTGGCTATGGCTACACCTTC.

Points on this clone: The conserved closing phenylalanine or tryptophan is absent in this CDR3, likely reflecting a read error. The genes are TRBV6-1 and TRBJ1-2; 7 nucleotides align to TRBD1. Per germline, CDR1 MNHNS and CDR2 SASEGT. CDR3 length equals 15 residues. Losses at the gene ends were 7 bases for V and 0 bases for J; bases not matched to a gene: 8. In DNA, the CDR3 is TGTGCCAGCACCCTAGCAGGGGGGTCTAACTATGGCTACACCCTC. It yields the protein CASTLAGGSNYGYTL.

V is TRBV7-9 and J is TRBJ2-7, with no clear D. Germline V gene data show CDR1 as SEHNR and CDR2 as FQNEAQ (reference sequence). V was shortened by 3 bases and J by 0 bases, with 12 bases between the two germline ends. The length of the CDR3 is 15 residues. The CDR3 DNA reads TGTGCCAGCAGCTTCACAAGGAGTTCCTCCTACGAGCAGTACTTC. This gives the protein CASSFTRSSSYEQYF.

This clone was picked up a small number of times. The rearrangement links TRBV4-1 to TRBJ1-2; 8 bases are shared with TRBD1. The ends lost 4 bases at V and 8 bases at J; junction bases unmatched: 6. The CDR3 sequence is 13 residues long. The germline CDR1 and CDR2 sequences are MGHRA and YSYEKL. In DNA form, the CDR3 reads TGCGCCAGCAGCCTGACAGGGGCTGGGGGCTACACCTTC. Translated: CASSLTGAGGYTF.

The chain is built from TRBV18 and TRBJ2-7, with TRBD1 identical over 9 bases. Germline CDR1 and CDR2: KGHSH and LQKENI. The CDR3 has 16 amino acids. V gave up 3 bases and J gave up 3 bases; unmatched junction bases: 9. CDR3 DNA: TGTGCCAGCTCACCGAATACGGGACAGGGCGGCTACGAGCAGTACTTC. Amino acids: CASSPNTGQGGYEQYF.

The V and J genes are TRBV28 and TRBJ1-1; D is unclear. The CDR3 loop spans 11 amino acids. The germline V and J ends were trimmed by 1 base and 7 bases, with 4 bases remaining between them. Germline V gene sequence: CDR1 MDHEN, CDR2 SYDVKM. CDR3 sequence: CASSLFGEAFF. As DNA, the CDR3 is TGTGCCAGCAGTTTATTCGGTGAAGCTTTCTTT.

The chain combines TRBV27 with TRBJ2-7, with 8 bases matching TRBD2. With 3 bases clipped from V and 1 base from J, the junction kept 5 bases outside the gene matches. CDR1 MNHEY and CDR2 SMNVEV come from the germline V gene (reference sequence). This CDR3 is built from 15 residues. CDR3 residues: CASSLEAGGSYEQYF. The DNA for the CDR3 is TGTGCCAGCAGTTTGGAGGCGGGAGGTTCCTACGAGCAGTACTTC.

Turning to this clone: At one end, the junction sequence differs from germline, possibly due to a read error. The V call is TRBV7-9, the J call TRBJ1-1, with D hard to call. CDR3 size: 14 residues. Germline lookup yields CDR1 SEHNR and CDR2 FQNEAQ (reference sequence). The CDR3 is CSSSLGPGSTEAFF. CDR3 coding DNA: TGTTCCAGCAGCTTAGGACCGGGTTCGACTGAAGCTTTCTTT.

The CDR3 DNA reads TGCGCCAGCAGCCTCGAGGCCACACCTAGCACAGATACGCAGTATTTT. This sequence encodes CASSLEATPSTDTQYF. The V call is TRBV4-1, the J call TRBJ2-3; no definite D call. The germline V gene encodes CDR1 MGHRA and CDR2 YSYEKL. There are 16 residues in the CDR3. V gave up 4 bases and J gave up 0 bases, with 14 bases separating them.

This chain joins TRBV7-6 and TRBJ2-7, with 7 bases lining up with TRBD2. CDR1 SGHVS and CDR2 FNYEAQ come from the germline V gene. V gave up 1 base and J gave up 2 bases; unmatched junction bases: 2. The CDR3 is 14 residues long. The CDR3 nucleotides read TGTGCCAGCAGCTTAGAAGCGGGAACCTACGAGCAGTACTTC. Its protein is CASSLEAGTYEQYF.

The rearrangement uses TRBV30 and TRBJ2-1, with D hard to call. V dropped 2 bases and J dropped 0 bases, with 5 bases sitting between them. This CDR3 comprises 13 residues. The V gene's germline CDR1 is GTSNPN and CDR2 SVGIG (reference sequence). The CDR3 nucleotides are TGTGCCTGGAGTCCGGGCTCCTACAATGAGCAGTTCTTC. It specifies CAWSPGSYNEQFF.

The chain carries TRBV2 and TRBJ2-3; D is uncertain. Germline V gives CDR1 SNHLY, CDR2 FYNNEI. V was trimmed by 4 bases and J by 0 bases, leaving 11 bases between them. The CDR3 covers 15 residues. CDR3: CASSVTEPSTDTQYF. As DNA, the CDR3 is TGTGCCAGCAGTGTTACGGAGCCAAGCACAGATACGCAGTATTTT. The variable domain in full, completed from reference TRBV2 and TRBJ2-3, reads EPEVTQTPSHQVTQMGQEVILRCVPISNHLYFYWYRQILGQKVEFLVSFYNNEISEKSEIFDDQFSVERPDGSNFTLKIRSTKLEDSAMYFCASSVTEPSTDTQYFGPGTRLTVL.